The next 27 T cell receptor beta chains were all read from a single sample in a study of graft-versus-host responses after intestinal transplantation (dated by TCRdb to the early 2020s). The meaning of the sample's time point label: cells obtained before transplantation from donor or recipient. In the mixed lymphocyte reactions, around 200,000 CFSE-labeled pre-transplant responders were plated with around 200,000 irradiated violet-dye-labeled stimulators and cultured for 6 days. The method was the immunoSEQ multiplex PCR assay. The immuneACCESS repertoire file appears here via TCRdb, limited to in-frame rearrangements. These files lack a portion of the clones; in checked studies, under half of the deficit traces to unresolved V genes, and the cause of the others is not known. A total of 7,000 or so clones appear in this sample, around 22% of them only once. The top ten constitute roughly 6.2% of the sample.

Here the sequenced sample was alloreactive CD8+ T cells from a mixed lymphocyte reaction culture, taken before transplantation. The intended sense of this specimen's cell subset or site label: CFSE-low proliferating T cells sorted from roughly six-day pre-transplant mixed lymphocyte reaction (GvH or HvG direction). These TCRs come from a human patient who was an organ donor for intestinal transplantation.

The rearrangement uses TRBV7-2 and TRBJ2-4, with 13 bases aligning to TRBD2. With 3 bases clipped from V and 1 base from J, the junction kept 6 bases outside the gene matches. CDR3 length: 18 residues. The germline V gene encodes CDR1 SGHTA and CDR2 FQGNSA. CDR3 DNA sequence: TGTGCCAGCAGCTTGTGGACTAGCGGGAGAATCGCCAAAAACATTCAGTACTTC. It is translated as CASSLWTSGRIAKNIQYF.

This clone is large (0.1 to 1%). The gene calls are TRBV19 and TRBJ2-1; the D gene could be TRBD1 or TRBD2 (6 bases each). Germline lookup yields CDR1 LNHDA and CDR2 SQIVND (reference sequence). This CDR3 has 12 residues. V lost 8 bases and J 9 bases, leaving 14 bases between the germline ends. CDR3 protein: CASARGAGEQFF. CDR3 sequence (DNA): TGTGCCAGTGCGAGGGGGGCAGGTGAGCAGTTCTTC.

CDR3: CASSPWTGAQPQHF. The CDR3 coding sequence is TGCGCCAGCAGCCCCTGGACAGGGGCGCAGCCCCAGCATTTT. The rearrangement uses TRBV4-3 and TRBJ1-5; TRBD1 aligns across 9 bases. CDR3 length: 14 amino acids. The V gene's germline CDR1 is LGHNA and CDR2 YSLEER. Losses at the gene ends were 4 bases for V and 7 bases for J; bases not matched to a gene: 5.

This chain joins TRBV6-6 and TRBJ2-1, with no clear D. In germline, CDR1 is MNHNY, CDR2 SVGAGI (reference sequence). The CDR3 extends over 12 amino acids. The V gene lost 0 bases and the J gene lost 6 bases, with 3 bases spanning the gap. DNA for the CDR3: TGTGCCAGCAGTTACTCCGTCAATGAGCAGTTCTTC. It specifies CASSYSVNEQFF.

This clone was seen a few times. This rearrangement joins TRBV9 to TRBJ2-1; D remains unclear. V shed 0 bases and J shed 0 bases, with 16 bases lying between them. Germline CDR1 and CDR2: SGDLS and YYNGEE. This CDR3 comprises 18 residues. DNA of the CDR3: TGTGCCAGCAGCGTAGTGTCGGCGGTCGATAGCTCCTACAATGAGCAGTTCTTC. Its translation is CASSVVSAVDSSYNEQFF.

About this clone: This same CDR3 is encoded by further DNA sequences in the sample. The V and J genes are TRBV4-1 and TRBJ1-1; 8 nucleotides align to TRBD1. Germline V gives CDR1 MGHRA, CDR2 YSYEKL. Trimming at V came to 4 bases and at J to 4 bases, leaving 8 bases not matched to a gene. The CDR3 has 15 amino acids. The CDR3 DNA reads as TGCGCCAGCAGCCGATCTAGACAGGGGCCCACTGAAGCTTTCTTT. As protein: CASSRSRQGPTEAFF.

By sample share, this clone is medium-sized. The chain recombines TRBV27 with TRBJ1-5; tentatively, D is TRBD1 (6 bases). From germline, CDR1 is MNHEY and CDR2 SMNVEV (reference sequence). The CDR3 is 16 residues long. Trimming removed 4 bases from V and 6 bases from J, with 19 bases in between. CDR3 residues: CASSSLTGWGFQPQHF. As DNA, the CDR3 is TGTGCCAGCAGTTCTTTGACAGGCTGGGGATTTCAGCCCCAGCATTTT.

The rearrangement uses TRBV7-3 and TRBJ1-1; no reliable D call. This CDR3 has 14 amino acids. V lost 5 bases, J lost 5 bases, and 15 bases lay in between. The V gene's germline CDR1 is SGHTA and CDR2 FQGTGA. This CDR3 reads CASSTETSGTEAFF. CDR3 nucleotides: TGTGCCAGCAGCACCGAGACCTCGGGGACTGAAGCTTTCTTT.

The chain carries TRBV6-6 and TRBJ1-2; 11 bases agree with TRBD1. The V and J ends lost 5 bases and 6 bases, in that order; junction bases with no gene match: 8. This CDR3 comprises 15 residues. Looked up from germline, CDR1 is MNHNY and CDR2 is SVGAGI (reference sequence). The CDR3 is CASSRDRGVVDGYTF. The DNA for the CDR3 is TGTGCCAGCAGTAGGGACAGGGGGGTTGTTGATGGCTACACCTTC.

This clone was seen only a few times. The chain is built from TRBV28 and TRBJ2-1; D is ambiguous. The germline V gene has CDR1 MDHEN and CDR2 SYDVKM. CDR3 length equals 15 residues. Trimming cost V 4 bases and J 3 bases, with 13 bases left between them. The CDR3: CASSSAPGGYNEQFF. The CDR3 DNA is TGTGCCAGCAGTTCAGCCCCTGGTGGCTACAATGAGCAGTTCTTC.

The chain combines TRBV6-5 with TRBJ2-7; D uncertain. Deletions cut 8 bases from V and 4 bases from J, with 3 bases between. The germline CDR1 and CDR2 sequences are MNHEY and SVGAGI. The CDR3 covers 9 residues. CDR3 loop: CASGYEQYF. As DNA, the CDR3 is TGTGCCAGCGGGTACGAGCAGTACTTC.

The chain joins TRBV5-7 to TRBJ2-7, with D unresolved. TRBV5-7 is filed as an ORF, its function uncertain. The length of the CDR3 is 12 residues. V lost 4 bases, J lost 7 bases, and 12 bases lay in between. The CDR3 DNA follows: TGTGCCAGCAGCCTTTTATACGATGAGCAGTACTTC. Translation: CASSLLYDEQYF.

By share, this clone ranks as medium-sized. This chain links TRBV2 with TRBJ2-1, with TRBD2 matching 8 bases. CDR3 length: 15 residues. Looked up from germline, CDR1 is SNHLY and CDR2 is FYNNEI. V dropped 3 bases and J dropped 8; count of bases not matched to a gene: 9. The CDR3 loop reads CASSDAGRAVHEQFF. As DNA, the CDR3 is TGTGCCAGCAGTGACGCCGGGAGGGCCGTCCATGAGCAGTTCTTC.

Only a few counts were recorded for this clone. The chain combines TRBV6-8 with TRBJ2-1; no clear D gene. V gave up 0 bases and J gave up 3 bases, with 3 bases separating them. CDR3 size: 13 residues. CDR1 MNHGY and CDR2 SAAAGT come from the germline V gene. The chain's CDR3 is CASSYSDYNEQFF. In DNA form, the CDR3 reads TGTGCCAGCAGTTACTCAGACTACAATGAGCAGTTCTTC.

This clone showed up just a few times. The J gene is TRBJ2-7, the V gene TRBV7-3; no firm D call. V was trimmed by 5 bases and J by 1 base, leaving 6 bases between them. From germline, CDR1 is SGHTA and CDR2 FQGTGA. The CDR3 covers 12 residues. The CDR3 coding sequence is TGTGCCAGCAGCCGGGCGTCCTACGAGCAGTACTTC. It is translated as CASSRASYEQYF.

The chain employs TRBV27 and TRBJ2-5; D is unclear. The CDR3 totals 16 residues. The V gene's germline CDR1 is MNHEY and CDR2 SMNVEV (reference sequence). Trimming stripped 0 bases from V and 0 bases from J, with 11 bases between. For the CDR3, the DNA is TGTGCCAGCAGTTTATCCTGGTTAGGGCACCAAGAGACCCAGTACTTC. Encoded protein: CASSLSWLGHQETQYF.

This clone was picked up a small number of times. This chain uses TRBV5-4 with TRBJ2-3, with a tentative D call TRBD2 (6 bases). Germline values: CDR1 SGHNT, CDR2 YYREEE (reference sequence). Trimming stripped 0 bases from V and 2 bases from J, with 16 bases between. The CDR3 spans 17 residues. The CDR3 reads CASSLDIAGPHTDTQYF. Here the CDR3 DNA reads TGTGCCAGCAGCTTGGATATTGCGGGACCCCACACAGATACGCAGTATTTT.

This rearrangement joins TRBV5-4 to TRBJ2-2; TRBD2 agrees at 8 bases. The CDR3 has 16 amino acids. CDR1 and CDR2 from the germline V gene are SGHNT and YYREEE (reference sequence). After removal of 4 bases from V and 4 bases from J, the junction contained 9 bases not matched to a gene. CDR3 nucleotide sequence: TGTGCCAGCAGCCGGGTATTAGCGGGATTCACCGGGGAGCTGTTTTTT. The encoded protein is CASSRVLAGFTGELFF.

The V and J genes are TRBV2 and TRBJ2-5; D may be TRBD2 (6 bases). The length of the CDR3 is 14 residues. V was shortened by 6 bases and J by 5 bases, with 16 bases between the two germline ends. Per the germline V gene, CDR1 is SNHLY and CDR2 is FYNNEI. The CDR3 DNA sequence: TGTGCCAGCAGGCGGGGTTTTTATGGGGAGACCCAGTACTTC. Translated: CASRRGFYGETQYF.

This clone came up a few times. This chain connects TRBV6-6 to TRBJ2-2, with 9 bases aligning to TRBD2. This CDR3 comprises 15 residues. Per the germline V gene, CDR1 is MNHNY and CDR2 is SVGAGI (reference sequence). After removal of 2 bases from V and 5 bases from J, the junction contained 3 bases not matched to a gene. In DNA, the CDR3 is TGTGCCAGCAGTTACATAGCGGGAGAAACCGGGGAGCTGTTTTTT. Translated, it gives CASSYIAGETGELFF.

The V call is TRBV5-6, the J call TRBJ2-7, with 12 bases fitting TRBD2. Unmatched junction bases numbered 12, after V lost 4 bases and J lost 7 bases. CDR1 is SGHDT, CDR2 YYEEEE, per germline. This CDR3 contains 16 residues. CDR3 in amino acids: CASSPPRLAGEDEQYF. The DNA for the CDR3 is TGTGCCAGCAGCCCCCCCCGACTAGCGGGAGAGGATGAGCAGTACTTC.

In its sample, this clone was seen once. The chain uses TRBV6-5 and TRBJ1-1; D may be TRBD1 (5 bases). There are 12 residues in the CDR3. Trimming shortened V by 4 bases and J by 8 bases, and 11 bases separated the two germline ends. Germline assignment: CDR1 MNHEY and CDR2 SVGAGI. The CDR3 nucleotides read TGTGCCAGCAGTTTGGGGACGGGGGAAGCTTTCTTT. Encoded protein: CASSLGTGEAFF.

The chain couples TRBV6-1 to TRBJ2-3; D gene unclear. CDR3 length equals 12 residues. The germline CDR1 and CDR2 sequences are MNHNS and SASEGT. Trimming pared 8 bases from V and 2 bases from J, leaving 8 bases between. The CDR3 region is CASGANTDTQYF. Here the CDR3 DNA reads TGTGCCAGCGGTGCCAACACAGATACGCAGTATTTT.

This clone has only a few counts. V usage is TRBV6-1 and J usage is TRBJ2-7; no definite D call. The V end lost 5 bases, the J end lost 0 bases, and 11 bases lay between the germline ends. Germline loops: CDR1 MNHNS, CDR2 SASEGT. The CDR3 covers 14 residues. This chain's CDR3 is CASSSDRSSYEQYF. Here the CDR3 DNA reads TGTGCCAGCAGTTCGGATAGGAGCTCCTACGAGCAGTACTTC.

The genes are TRBV5-1 and TRBJ1-1; no reliable D call. Trimming cost V 9 bases and J 3 bases, with 15 bases left between them. CDR1 and CDR2 from the germline V gene are SGHRS and YFSETQ. The CDR3 length is 13 residues. As DNA, the CDR3 is TGCGCCACCGGGATATCTCGACACACTGAAGCTTTCTTT. Encoded protein: CATGISRHTEAFF.

V and J are TRBV11-2 and TRBJ2-7; 7 nucleotides agree with TRBD1. The CDR3 sequence is 14 residues long. The J segment lost 1 base and the V segment lost 5 bases, leaving 5 bases of the junction unmatched. Germline lookup yields CDR1 SGHAT and CDR2 FQNNGV. In nucleotides, the CDR3 is TGTGCCAGCAGCCCATGGGACAGATCCTACGAGCAGTACTTC. Protein product: CASSPWDRSYEQYF.

The rearrangement uses TRBV10-3 and TRBJ2-7, with D hard to call. Trimming left V 10 bases short and J 1 base short, with 8 bases between. This CDR3 has 11 amino acids. Germline lookup yields CDR1 ENHRY and CDR2 SYGVKD. CDR3 residues: CASRQSYEQYF. The CDR3 DNA reads TGTGCCAGCAGGCAATCCTACGAGCAGTACTTC.